This entry is about one T cell receptor (beta chain). Its antigen is not known. This sample stems from a study of post-analysis software for immune sequencing data. At the level of the study: Relapsing-remitting, secondary progressive and progressive-relapsing forms of multiple sclerosis all featured among disease courses.

The CDR3 covers 15 residues. CDR1 LGHNA and CDR2 YNFKEQ come from the germline V gene. V was pared by 0 bases and J by 2 bases, with 10 bases between. Unique molecular identifiers featured in each of the TCR beta cDNA libraries. MiXCR was run by TCRdb on the PCR reads, yielding one entry per CDR3 protein. The sample contains about 680,000 distinct CDR3 sequences, around 60% of which appear only once. Study conclusions and caveats: The study found TRBV5-6, TRBV5-1 and TRBV20-1 among several TRBV segments more frequent in patients than controls.

The sequenced sample was blood. The rearrangement joins TRBV4-2 to TRBJ1-2; D is perhaps TRBD1 (6 bases). The receptor was derived from a girl between 2 and 10 years old with multiple sclerosis. The CDR3 loop reads CASSQDPDRNYGYTF. DNA for the CDR3: TGTGCCAGCAGCCAAGATCCCGACAGGAACTATGGCTACACCTTC.